Presented here are 14 T cell receptor beta chains from one specimen sequenced in a study of CD8 T cells in Susac syndrome. Random hexamers served to reverse transcribe roughly 0.5 to 1 ug RNA. MiXCR was run by TCRdb on the immunoSEQ multiplex PCR reads, yielding one entry per CDR3 protein. The table has 150,000 or so distinct CDR3 sequences, 90% to 95% seen once. Sequenced input: CD4+ T cells from PBMCs. These receptor sequences come from a human donor in good health.

The sample holds one count of this clonotype. The gene calls are TRBV6-5 and TRBJ2-5; 13 bases are shared with TRBD2. The CDR3 loop spans 19 amino acids. Unmatched junction bases numbered 14, after V lost 2 bases and J lost 5 bases. Germline loops: CDR1 MNHEY, CDR2 SVGAGI. CDR3 bases: TGTGCCAGCAGTTACCTTCAGCCGGGACTAGCGGGGTTCGAGGAGACCCAGTACTTC. Encoded protein: CASSYLQPGLAGFEETQYF.

J is TRBJ1-4 and V is TRBV24-1, with TRBD1 as a possible D gene (5 bases). Germline V CDR1 and CDR2: KGHDR, SFDVKD. V lost 3 bases and J 6 bases, leaving 16 bases between the germline ends. This CDR3 is 16 amino acids long. The CDR3, as DNA: TGTGCCACCAGTGATCCGGGACCCATAGGGGATGAAAAACTGTTTTTT. Translating gives CATSDPGPIGDEKLFF.

The DNA for the CDR3 is TGTGCCAGCAGCCAAGCGGGGGGAGGATGGTATGGCTACACCTTC. Protein sequence: CASSQAGGGWYGYTF. This chain connects TRBV14 to TRBJ1-2; D is possibly TRBD1 (5 bases). The V gene lost 1 base and the J gene lost 5 bases, with 14 bases spanning the gap. In germline, CDR1 is SGHDN, CDR2 FVKESK. The CDR3 has 15 residues.

CDR3 protein: CASRGGQGVYNEQFF. The CDR3, as DNA: TGTGCCAGCAGAGGGGGACAGGGGGTGTACAATGAGCAGTTCTTC. The chain recombines TRBV28 with TRBJ2-1; 11 positions match TRBD1. This CDR3 contains 15 residues. The V segment lost 6 bases and the J segment 4 bases; nucleotides outside the gene matches: 5. Germline lookup yields CDR1 MDHEN and CDR2 SYDVKM.

The V and J genes are TRBV6-5 and TRBJ2-7; 10 nucleotides match TRBD2. Germline assignment: CDR1 MNHEY and CDR2 SVGAGI. V was clipped by 8 bases and J by 4 bases; unmatched bases: 8. There are 14 residues in the CDR3. In nucleotides, the CDR3 is TGTGCCAGCGGGGGAGCGGGAGGGCCGTACGAGCAGTACTTC. Its protein product is CASGGAGGPYEQYF.

The chain combines TRBV29-1 with TRBJ2-7; 10 positions agree with TRBD1. Germline V gene lookup returns CDR1 SQVTM and CDR2 ANQGSEA. The CDR3 loop spans 13 amino acids. V lost 4 bases and J lost 7; bases outside the gene matches: 7. CDR3 nucleotides: TGCAGCGTTGCCGGGACAGGGGCTAGAGAGCAGTACTTC. It is translated as CSVAGTGAREQYF.

The CDR3 is CASRPTGTSGTDTQYF. The DNA of the CDR3 is TGTGCCAGCAGACCTACCGGGACTAGCGGAACAGATACGCAGTATTTT. The chain joins TRBV12-3 or TRBV12-4 to TRBJ2-3, with 11 nucleotides matching TRBD2. Trimming cost V 6 bases and J 3 bases; bases outside gene matches: 8. The CDR3 consists of 16 residues.

The chain links TRBV10-3 to TRBJ1-2; D is undetermined. V gave up 6 bases and J gave up 4 bases, with 6 bases separating them. The CDR3 covers 11 residues. Germline values: CDR1 ENHRY, CDR2 SYGVKD. In nucleotides, the CDR3 is TGTGCCATCAGGGTTTCCTATGGCTACACCTTC. Encoded protein: CAIRVSYGYTF.

The rearrangement links TRBV11-1 to TRBJ2-7; 9 bases align to TRBD1. V was pared by 3 bases and J by 1 base, with 4 bases of the junction left unmatched. The CDR3 covers 15 residues. CDR1 is SGHAT and CDR2 is FQDESV in the germline V gene (reference sequence). The DNA for the CDR3 is TGTGCCAGCAGCTTCTCCGGGACAGGGTCCTACGAGCAGTACTTC. This translates into CASSFSGTGSYEQYF.

The table lists this clonotype with a count of one. The chain has TRBV6-1 and TRBJ2-7; unclear D gene. Per the germline V gene, CDR1 is MNHNS and CDR2 is SASEGT. CDR3 length equals 13 residues. The germline V and J ends were trimmed by 2 bases and 3 bases, with 8 bases remaining between them. This chain's CDR3 is CASSESPFYEQYF. Written as DNA, the CDR3 is TGTGCCAGCAGTGAATCCCCTTTCTACGAGCAGTACTTC.

The CDR3 spells CASSDQGGTGELFF. CDR3 DNA: TGTGCCAGCAGTGATCAGGGCGGAACCGGGGAGCTGTTTTTT. The J gene is TRBJ2-2, the V gene TRBV25-1, with D perhaps matching TRBD1 (5 bases). Germline V gene sequence: CDR1 MGHDK, CDR2 SYGVNS. The CDR3 totals 14 residues. Trimming shortened V by 3 bases and J by 5 bases, and 10 bases separated the two germline ends.

The chain carries TRBV29-1 and TRBJ2-3, with TRBD1 identical over 10 bases. The CDR3 covers 14 residues. V lost 4 bases, J lost 5 bases, and 6 bases stayed unmatched. The germline V gene has CDR1 SQVTM and CDR2 ANQGSEA. CDR3 sequence reads: CSVGQGARGDTQYF. CDR3 DNA: TGCAGCGTTGGACAGGGGGCGCGTGGAGATACGCAGTATTTT.

The chain is built from TRBV19 and TRBJ1-2; D gene uncertain. V was clipped by 2 bases and J by 3 bases, with 7 bases between them. The CDR3 loop spans 13 amino acids. The germline V gene encodes CDR1 LNHDA and CDR2 SQIVND (reference sequence). The CDR3: CASSIRADYGYTF. CDR3 in DNA: TGTGCCAGTAGTATAAGGGCAGACTATGGCTACACCTTC. Full variable domain (remainder filled in from reference TRBV19 and TRBJ1-2): DGGITQSPKYLFRKEGQNVTLSCEQNLNHDAMYWYRQDPGQGLRLIYYSQIVNDFQKGDIAEGYSVSREKKESFPLTVTSAQKNPTAFYLCASSIRADYGYTFGSGTRLTVV.

V usage is TRBV19 and J usage is TRBJ1-5; 9 positions match TRBD1. The CDR3 sequence is 18 residues long. Germline V gene data show CDR1 as LNHDA and CDR2 as SQIVND (reference sequence). V lost 6 bases and J lost 1; bases outside the gene matches: 13. The CDR3 region has the DNA TGTGCCAGTAGCAACAGGGGGCTTGCTGTAAGAAGCAATCAGCCCCAGCATTTT. Protein: CASSNRGLAVRSNQPQHF. The complete variable domain, with remaining parts taken from reference TRBV19 and TRBJ1-5, reads DGGITQSPKYLFRKEGQNVTLSCEQNLNHDAMYWYRQDPGQGLRLIYYSQIVNDFQKGDIAEGYSVSREKKESFPLTVTSAQKNPTAFYLCASSNRGLAVRSNQPQHFGDGTRLSIL.